This note documents a single T cell receptor (beta chain) sequence. Antigen: not known. The data were taken from a study of graft-versus-host responses after intestinal transplantation. Regarding the study as a whole: Patients with graft-donor T cell macrochimerism had high graft-versus-host to host-versus-graft clonal ratios in allografts. Researchers found GvH clones in recipient marrow, and some showed up first in ileum or blood. Declining HvG levels early post-transplant were linked to peak circulating GvH clone levels.

TCRdb keeps only in-frame clones here, not all; method: immunoSEQ multiplex PCR. The data contain 98,000 or so clones, less than 90% of them singletons. V shed 4 bases and J shed 0 bases, with 16 bases lying between them. Germline V lookup: CDR1 SGHRS, CDR2 YFSETQ. The CDR3 spans 17 residues. Sequenced here: unstimulated CD4+ T cells sorted from spleen or lymph node cells, sampled before intestinal transplant. The TCR sequence derives from a human donor who received an intestinal transplant. The chain uses TRBV5-1 and TRBJ2-2; D could derive from TRBD1 or TRBD2 (5 bases each). Here the CDR3 DNA reads TGCGCCAGCAGCCCTCAGGGATCGGGGACGAACACCGGGGAGCTGTTTTTT. Translation gives CASSPQGSGTNTGELFF.